Listed below are T cell receptor beta chains from one sample, sequenced in a study of cytomegalovirus exposure and HLA in healthy donors. The repertoire was sequenced with immunoSEQ multiplex PCR; TCRdb's copy has only in-frame clones and lacks some. This sample has 150,000 or so clones, with just over 70% found just once. The sample consisted of PBMCs. The receptor set was obtained from a young man in good health and CMV-seropositive. The CDR3 runs from the conserved cysteine through the conserved F or W. D genes are given only for firm matches. Rows give clone size only sometimes, using once, few, many, or a class for an expanded clone.

>TRBJ1-1|-|-|TRBV6-1
CASSLEVHTEAFF
TGTGCCAGCAGTCTAGAAGTTCACACTGAAGCTTTCTTT
>TRBJ2-6|-|TRBD1|TRBV10-3
CAISGRDRGVGANVLTF
TGTGCCATCAGTGGCCGGGACAGGGGCGTGGGGGCCAACGTCCTGACTTTC
>TRBJ1-1|-|TRBD1|TRBV11-2
CASSLMGQGWAEAFF
TGTGCCAGCAGCTTAATGGGACAGGGGTGGGCTGAAGCTTTCTTT
>TRBJ2-3|-|-|TRBV7-9
CASSSRVDTQYF
TGTGCCAGCAGCTCTCGGGTGGATACGCAGTATTTT
>TRBJ2-1|once|-|TRBV19
CASSISQARSYNEQFF
TGTGCCAGTAGTATTTCACAAGCTAGGTCCTACAATGAGCAGTTCTTC
>TRBJ1-1|-|TRBD1|TRBV6-6
CASSLNRGNTEAFF
TGTGCCAGCAGTTTAAACAGGGGGAACACTGAAGCTTTCTTT
>TRBJ2-3|-|TRBD2|TRBV19
CASSIGGGFGTQYF
TGTGCCAGTAGTATAGGGGGGGGTTTTGGTACGCAGTATTTT
>TRBJ2-2|-|TRBD2|TRBV25-1
CATSPSGRVTGELFF
TGTGCCACTTCCCCTAGCGGGAGGGTTACCGGGGAGCTGTTTTTT
>TRBJ2-1|-|TRBD2|TRBV6-6
CASRASGSPTGNEQFF
TGTGCCAGCAGAGCTAGCGGGAGTCCCACAGGCAATGAGCAGTTCTTC
>TRBJ1-3|few|-|TRBV5-4
CASSQQGGSSGNTIYF
TGTGCCAGCAGCCAACAGGGAGGGAGCTCTGGAAACACCATATATTTT
>TRBJ1-2|-|-|TRBV28
CASSLSRGGYTF
TGTGCCAGCAGTTTAAGCAGAGGTGGCTACACCTTC
>TRBJ2-2|-|-|TRBV5-6
CASSSGRSRTGELFF
TGTGCCAGCAGCTCGGGGAGGTCAAGGACCGGGGAGCTGTTTTTT
>TRBJ2-3|-|TRBD2|TRBV7-2
CASSERWRETDTQYF
TGTGCCAGCAGCGAGAGATGGCGGGAGACAGATACGCAGTATTTT
>TRBJ1-2|-|-|TRBV6-6
CASSYPRGSENGYTF
TGTGCCAGCAGTTACCCCAGGGGAAGCGAGAATGGCTACACCTTC
>TRBJ1-1|few|TRBD1|TRBV6-1
CASSERDPTGVTEAFF
TGTGCCAGCAGTGAAAGGGATCCCACAGGGGTTACTGAAGCTTTCTTT
>TRBJ1-2|few|-|TRBV4-1
CASSQVPPGPYGYTF
TGCGCCAGCAGCCAAGTTCCCCCAGGTCCCTATGGCTACACCTTC
>TRBJ2-5|-|-|TRBV7-9
CASSLIGGQETQYF
TGTGCCAGCAGTTTAATCGGGGGACAAGAGACCCAGTACTTC
>TRBJ1-1|-|TRBD1|TRBV11-2
CASSPGTGGFLNTEAFF
TGTGCCAGCAGCCCTGGGACAGGGGGGTTTTTGAACACTGAAGCTTTCTTT
>TRBJ1-3|few|TRBD1|TRBV7-8
CASSGRRDSGNTIYF
TGTGCCAGCAGCGGGCGCCGGGACAGTGGAAACACCATATATTTT
>TRBJ2-1|few|-|TRBV5-1
CASSFGYGAANNEQFF
TGCGCCAGCAGCTTTGGCTACGGAGCCGCTAACAATGAGCAGTTCTTC
>TRBJ2-1|-|TRBD2|TRBV25-1
CASSPRASGPTYNEQFF
TGTGCCAGCAGTCCCCGGGCTAGCGGGCCGACCTACAATGAGCAGTTCTTC
>TRBJ1-5|many|TRBD1|TRBV4-1
CASSPGQYQPQHF
TGCGCCAGCAGCCCGGGACAGTATCAGCCCCAGCATTTT
>TRBJ2-1|-|TRBD2|TRBV9
CASSVASGGSYNEQFF
TGTGCCAGCAGCGTAGCTAGCGGGGGCTCCTACAATGAGCAGTTCTTC
>TRBJ1-5|-|-|TRBV6-6
CASSSVDQPQHF
TGTGCCAGCAGTTCGGTCGATCAGCCCCAGCATTTT
>TRBJ1-1|-|TRBD1|TRBV28
CASSPDRAVTEAFF
TGTGCCAGCAGTCCGGACAGGGCGGTGACTGAAGCTTTCTTT
>TRBJ1-3|-|-|TRBV19
CASTPSPNTIYF
TGTGCCAGTACCCCCTCCCCGAACACCATATATTTT
>TRBJ2-1|once|TRBD2|TRBV27
CASRPWTSGRDYNEQFF
TGTGCCAGCAGACCCTGGACTAGCGGGAGGGATTACAATGAGCAGTTCTTC
>TRBJ2-3|-|TRBD2|TRBV9
CASDEGTTHTDTQYF
TGTGCCAGCGATGAAGGGACTACCCACACAGATACGCAGTATTTT
>TRBJ1-1|-|-|TRBV5-1
CASSLEQGTVAFF
TGCGCCAGCAGCTTGGAACAGGGTACAGTGGCTTTCTTT
>TRBJ1-2|-|-|TRBV11-2
CASSLEERAGYGYTF
TGTGCCAGCAGCTTAGAAGAGAGGGCCGGCTATGGCTACACCTTC
>TRBJ2-1|few|-|TRBV21-1
CASSPPLSRDWGEQFF
TGTGCCAGCAGCCCCCCGTTAAGTCGGGATTGGGGTGAGCAGTTCTTC
>TRBJ2-2|-|-|TRBV2
CASRQDRLNTGELFF
TGTGCCAGCAGACAGGACAGACTGAACACCGGGGAGCTGTTTTTT
>TRBJ1-2|-|-|TRBV19
CASSDGGEYGYTF
TGTGCCAGTAGTGATGGAGGCGAATATGGCTACACCTTC
>TRBJ2-3|-|TRBD2|TRBV28
CATERESIDTQYF
TGTGCCACTGAGCGGGAAAGTATAGATACGCAGTATTTT
>TRBJ2-5|-|TRBD2|TRBV10-2
CASSPLAGGRGETQYF
TGCGCCAGCAGTCCCCTAGCGGGAGGGCGGGGGGAGACCCAGTACTTC
>TRBJ2-2|-|-|TRBV5-5
CASSIGGGELFF
TGTGCCAGCAGCATAGGGGGCGGGGAGCTGTTTTTT
>TRBJ2-5|-|TRBD2|TRBV6-5
CASSPLAAYQETQYF
TGTGCCAGCAGCCCACTAGCGGCGTACCAAGAGACCCAGTACTTC
>TRBJ1-2|-|TRBD1|TRBV6-6
CASSRDRGLYGYTF
TGTGCCAGCAGCCGGGACAGGGGGCTCTATGGCTACACCTTC
>TRBJ2-2|-|TRBD2|TRBV6-1
CASSGRRASGYTGELFF
TGTGCCAGCAGTGGAAGGAGGGCTAGCGGATACACCGGGGAGCTGTTTTTT
>TRBJ2-2|few|-|TRBV6-1
CASSEFLANTGELFF
TGTGCCAGCAGTGAATTTCTCGCGAACACCGGGGAGCTGTTTTTT